This T cell receptor (beta chain) was sequenced for a study of blood T cells in healthy people across ages. Notes on the study in general: Diversity was higher, and naive CD4+ cells more numerous, in long-lived donors than in aged donors.

A second PCR of about 7 to 11 cycles used a sample-barcoded 5' primer and a J-beta primer mix. TCRdb called the 5' RACE reads again in MiXCR, with one record for every CDR3 protein. The data contain about 1 million distinct CDR3 sequences, around 43% of them seen just once; the ten biggest clones take up 15% to 20%. As for this clonotype: The antigen is undetermined.

The germline V and J ends were trimmed by 0 bases and 0 bases, with 5 bases remaining between them. The length of the CDR3 is 14 residues. Germline CDR1 is LNHNV and CDR2 is YYDKDF (reference sequence). The sequencing input was blood. J is TRBJ1-1 and V is TRBV15; no clear D. The TCR comes from a woman aged 55-70 years in good health. CDR3 sequence reads: CATSRDAVNTEAFF. The CDR3 DNA reads TGTGCCACCAGCAGAGATGCGGTGAACACTGAAGCTTTCTTT.